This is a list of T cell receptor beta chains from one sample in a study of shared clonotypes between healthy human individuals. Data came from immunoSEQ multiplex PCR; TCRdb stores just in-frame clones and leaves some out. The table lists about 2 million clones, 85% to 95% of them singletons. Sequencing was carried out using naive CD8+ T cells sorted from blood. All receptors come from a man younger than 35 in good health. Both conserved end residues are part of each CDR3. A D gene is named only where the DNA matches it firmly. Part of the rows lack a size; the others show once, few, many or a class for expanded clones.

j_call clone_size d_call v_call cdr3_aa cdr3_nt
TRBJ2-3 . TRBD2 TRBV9 CASSVEGTSGIVDTQYF TGTGCCAGCAGCGTAGAGGGGACTAGCGGGATCGTGGATACGCAGTATTTT
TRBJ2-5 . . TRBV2 CASSPGTPETQYF TGTGCCAGCAGCCCCGGGACACCAGAGACCCAGTACTTC
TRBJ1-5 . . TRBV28 CASTKGESNQPQHF TGTGCCAGCACCAAAGGGGAGAGCAATCAGCCCCAGCATTTT
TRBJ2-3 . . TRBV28 CASSFSAVTDTQYF TGTGCCAGCAGTTTTTCGGCCGTCACAGATACGCAGTATTTT
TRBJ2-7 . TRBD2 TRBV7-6 CASSLDGGGRGNEQYF TGTGCCAGCAGCTTAGACGGCGGCGGGAGGGGAAACGAGCAGTACTTC
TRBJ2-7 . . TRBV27 CASSYSVGPISYEQYF TGTGCCAGCAGTTATTCTGTCGGGCCGATCTCCTACGAGCAGTACTTC
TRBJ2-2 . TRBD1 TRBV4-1 CASSDAGTGVPINTGELFF TGCGCCAGCTCAGACGCCGGGACAGGGGTTCCCATTAACACCGGGGAGCTGTTTTTT
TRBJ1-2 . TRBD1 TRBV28 CASIQRGGSGYTF TGTGCCAGCATCCAACGAGGGGGCAGTGGCTACACCTTC
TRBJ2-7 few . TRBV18 CASSLGGGPLREQYF TGTGCCAGCTCACTGGGAGGGGGCCCTCTTCGCGAGCAGTACTTC
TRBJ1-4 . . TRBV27 CASSFSPGATNEKLFF TGTGCCAGCAGTTTCTCTCCGGGGGCAACTAATGAAAAACTGTTTTTT
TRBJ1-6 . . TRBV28 CASSQALGGSPLHF TGTGCCAGCAGTCAGGCCCTCGGGGGTTCACCCCTCCACTTT
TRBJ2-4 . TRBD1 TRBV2 CASSGDRTGRNIQYF TGTGCCAGCAGTGGTGATAGGACAGGGAGGAACATTCAGTACTTC
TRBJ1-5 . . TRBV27 CASRPGGAGQPQHF TGTGCCAGCAGGCCTGGGGGCGCGGGTCAGCCCCAGCATTTT
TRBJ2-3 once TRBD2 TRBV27 CASSFAGGPMDTQYF TGTGCCAGCAGTTTCGCGGGAGGGCCGATGGATACGCAGTATTTT